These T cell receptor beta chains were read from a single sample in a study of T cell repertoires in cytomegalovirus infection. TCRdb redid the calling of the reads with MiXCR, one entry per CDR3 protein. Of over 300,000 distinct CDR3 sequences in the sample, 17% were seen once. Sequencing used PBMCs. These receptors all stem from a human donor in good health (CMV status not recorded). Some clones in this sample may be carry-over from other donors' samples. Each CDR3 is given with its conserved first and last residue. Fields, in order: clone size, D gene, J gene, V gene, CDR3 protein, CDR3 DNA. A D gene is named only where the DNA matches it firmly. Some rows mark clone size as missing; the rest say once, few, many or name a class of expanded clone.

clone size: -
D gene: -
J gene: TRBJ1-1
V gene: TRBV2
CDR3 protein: CASSGVVRNTEAFF
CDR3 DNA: TGTGCCAGCAGTGGGGTGGTGAGGAACACTGAAGCTTTCTTT

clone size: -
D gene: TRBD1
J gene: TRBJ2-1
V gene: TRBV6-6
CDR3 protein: CASSAPGTGYNEQFF
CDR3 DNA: TGTGCCAGCAGTGCCCCCGGGACAGGGTACAATGAGCAGTTCTTC

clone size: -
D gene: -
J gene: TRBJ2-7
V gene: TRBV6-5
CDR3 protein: CASSYAVRGNSVNEQYF
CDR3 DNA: TGTGCCAGCAGTTACGCCGTTCGGGGAAATTCTGTCAACGAGCAGTACTTC

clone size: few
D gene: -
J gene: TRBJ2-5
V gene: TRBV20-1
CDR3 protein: CSARGGGTDKETQYF
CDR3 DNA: TGCAGTGCTAGAGGGGGAGGGACAGATAAAGAGACCCAGTACTTC

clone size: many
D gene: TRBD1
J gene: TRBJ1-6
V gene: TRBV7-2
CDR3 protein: CASSPGQGRTSPLHF
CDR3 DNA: TGTGCCAGCAGCCCAGGACAGGGCAGAACTTCACCCCTCCACTTT

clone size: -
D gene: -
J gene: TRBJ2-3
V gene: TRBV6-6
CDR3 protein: CASSQEDGITDTQYF
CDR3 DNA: TGTGCCAGCAGCCAAGAGGACGGTATTACAGATACGCAGTATTTT

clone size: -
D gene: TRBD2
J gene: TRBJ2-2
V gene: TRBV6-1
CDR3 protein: CASSEASGGAGELFF
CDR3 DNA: TGTGCCAGCAGTGAAGCTAGCGGGGGGGCCGGGGAGCTGTTTTTT

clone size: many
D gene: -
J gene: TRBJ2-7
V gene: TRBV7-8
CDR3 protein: CASSINDRSDYEQYF
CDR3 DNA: TGTGCCAGCAGCATAAACGACAGGTCGGACTACGAGCAGTACTTC

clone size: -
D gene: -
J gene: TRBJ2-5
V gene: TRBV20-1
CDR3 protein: CSARELYQETQYF
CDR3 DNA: TGCAGTGCTAGGGAACTTTACCAAGAGACCCAGTACTTC

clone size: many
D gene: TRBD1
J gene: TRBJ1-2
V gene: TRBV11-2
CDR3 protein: CASSLGQGTYGYTF
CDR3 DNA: TGTGCCAGCAGCTTAGGACAGGGGACCTATGGCTACACCTTC

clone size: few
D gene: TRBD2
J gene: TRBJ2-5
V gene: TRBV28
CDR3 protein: CASSPGLAGGVYQETQYF
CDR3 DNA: TGTGCCAGCAGTCCGGGACTAGCGGGGGGTGTCTACCAAGAGACCCAGTACTTC

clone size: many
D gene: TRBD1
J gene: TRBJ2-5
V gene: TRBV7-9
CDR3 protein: CASSLGQGAPETQYF
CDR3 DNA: TGTGCCAGCAGCTTGGGACAGGGAGCCCCAGAGACCCAGTACTTC

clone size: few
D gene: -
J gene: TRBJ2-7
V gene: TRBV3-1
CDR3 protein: CASSQDGRGHEQYF
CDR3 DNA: TGTGCCAGCAGCCAAGATGGCAGGGGCCACGAGCAGTACTTC

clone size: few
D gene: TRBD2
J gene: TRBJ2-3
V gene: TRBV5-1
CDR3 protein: CASSIAGTSGGDTQYF
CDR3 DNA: TGCGCCAGCAGCATCGCCGGGACTAGCGGGGGAGATACGCAGTATTTT

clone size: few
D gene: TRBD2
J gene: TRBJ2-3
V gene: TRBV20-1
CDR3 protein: CSAGTSGTDTQYF
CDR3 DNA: TGCAGTGCTGGGACTAGCGGCACAGATACGCAGTATTTT

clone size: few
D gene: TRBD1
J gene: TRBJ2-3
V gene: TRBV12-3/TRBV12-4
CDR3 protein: CASSLEGQSTWTDTQYF
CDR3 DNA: TGTGCCAGCAGTTTAGAGGGACAGAGTACGTGGACAGATACGCAGTATTTT

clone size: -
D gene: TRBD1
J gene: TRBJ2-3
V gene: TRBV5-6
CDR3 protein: CASSLPIQGQGTDTQYF
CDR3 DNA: TGTGCCAGCAGCTTGCCGATACAGGGACAGGGGACAGATACGCAGTATTTT

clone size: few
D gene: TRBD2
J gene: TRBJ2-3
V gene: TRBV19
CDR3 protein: CASSIASGTSTDTQYF
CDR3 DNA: TGTGCCAGTAGTATAGCCAGCGGGACTAGCACAGATACGCAGTATTTT

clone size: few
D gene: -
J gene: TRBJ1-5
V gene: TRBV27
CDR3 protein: CASSEADSNQPQHF
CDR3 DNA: TGTGCCAGCAGTGAGGCGGATAGCAATCAGCCCCAGCATTTT

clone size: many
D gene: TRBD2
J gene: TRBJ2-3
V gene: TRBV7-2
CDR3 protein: CASSFRLAGLPDTQYF
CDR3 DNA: TGTGCCAGCAGCTTTAGACTAGCTGGTCTCCCAGATACGCAGTATTTT

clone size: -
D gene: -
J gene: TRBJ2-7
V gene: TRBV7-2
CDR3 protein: CASSWVTGTYEQYF
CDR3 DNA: TGTGCCAGCAGCTGGGTGACAGGAACCTACGAGCAGTACTTC

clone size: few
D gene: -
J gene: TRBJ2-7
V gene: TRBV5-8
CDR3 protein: CASSFKWGKTYEQYF
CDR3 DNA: TGTGCCAGCAGCTTCAAGTGGGGAAAAACCTACGAGCAGTACTTC

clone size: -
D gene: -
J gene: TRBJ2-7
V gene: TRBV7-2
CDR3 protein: CASSLVVSPRDPYEQYF
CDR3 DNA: TGTGCCAGCAGCTTAGTCGTCAGCCCCCGCGACCCTTACGAGCAGTACTTC

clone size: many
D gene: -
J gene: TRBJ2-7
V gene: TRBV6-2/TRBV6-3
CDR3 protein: CASSYDGGFVAYEQYF
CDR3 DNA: TGTGCCAGCAGTTACGATGGAGGTTTTGTTGCCTACGAGCAGTACTTC

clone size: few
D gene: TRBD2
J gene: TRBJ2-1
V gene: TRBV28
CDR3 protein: CASSHLAGGTPGEQFF
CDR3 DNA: TGTGCCAGCAGTCATCTCGCGGGGGGGACCCCGGGTGAGCAGTTCTTC

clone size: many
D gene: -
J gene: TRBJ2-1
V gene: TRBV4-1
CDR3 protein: CASSQDLTGTSYNEQFF
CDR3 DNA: TGCGCCAGCAGCCAAGATCTGACAGGCACGTCCTACAATGAGCAGTTCTTC

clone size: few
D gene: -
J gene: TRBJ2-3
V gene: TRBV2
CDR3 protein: CASREERVKTDTQYF
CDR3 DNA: TGTGCCAGCAGGGAGGAGAGAGTAAAAACAGATACGCAGTATTTT

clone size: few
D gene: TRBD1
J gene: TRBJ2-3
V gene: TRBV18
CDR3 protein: CASSPPVRGPDTQYF
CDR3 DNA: TGTGCCAGCTCACCACCGGTCAGGGGGCCAGATACGCAGTATTTT

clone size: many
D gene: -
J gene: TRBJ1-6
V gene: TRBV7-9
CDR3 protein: CASSLGGVRDSPLHF
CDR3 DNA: TGTGCCAGCAGCTTAGGTGGGGTCAGGGACTCACCCCTCCACTTT

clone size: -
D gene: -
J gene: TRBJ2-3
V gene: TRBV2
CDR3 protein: CASSQRTSTDTQYF
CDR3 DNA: TGTGCCAGCAGTCAGAGGACTAGCACAGATACGCAGTATTTT

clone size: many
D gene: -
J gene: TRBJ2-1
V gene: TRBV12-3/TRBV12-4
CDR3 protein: CASTHVNGGNEQFF
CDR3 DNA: TGTGCCAGCACCCACGTGAACGGGGGTAATGAGCAGTTCTTC

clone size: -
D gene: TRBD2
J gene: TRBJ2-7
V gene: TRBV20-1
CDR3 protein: CSAKITGGTYEQYF
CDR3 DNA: TGCAGTGCTAAAATCACGGGGGGGACCTACGAGCAGTACTTC

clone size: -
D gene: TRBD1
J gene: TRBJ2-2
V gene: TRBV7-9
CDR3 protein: CASSRSDRGRNTGELFF
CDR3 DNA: TGTGCCAGCAGCCGCTCGGACAGGGGGCGGAACACCGGGGAGCTGTTTTTT

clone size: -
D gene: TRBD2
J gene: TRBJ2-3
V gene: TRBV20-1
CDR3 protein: CSAPRGGGITDTQYF
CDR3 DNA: TGCAGTGCTCCCCGGGGGGGCGGAATCACAGATACGCAGTATTTT

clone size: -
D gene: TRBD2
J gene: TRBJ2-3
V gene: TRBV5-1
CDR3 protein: CASSLTLAGSTDTQYF
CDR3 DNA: TGCGCCAGCAGCTTAACGCTAGCGGGGAGCACAGATACGCAGTATTTT

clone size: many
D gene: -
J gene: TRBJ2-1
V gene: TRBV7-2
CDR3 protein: CASSLMADNEQFF
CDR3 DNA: TGTGCCAGCAGCTTAATGGCCGACAATGAGCAGTTCTTC

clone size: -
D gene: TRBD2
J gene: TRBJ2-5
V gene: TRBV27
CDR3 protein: CASSLIFRGLADQETQYF
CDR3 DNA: TGTGCCAGCAGTTTAATCTTCCGGGGTCTAGCGGACCAAGAGACCCAGTACTTC

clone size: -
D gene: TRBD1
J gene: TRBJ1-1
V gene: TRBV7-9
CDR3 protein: CASSVAGTVGLEAFF
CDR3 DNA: TGTGCCAGCAGCGTCGCTGGGACAGTTGGTTTGGAAGCTTTCTTT

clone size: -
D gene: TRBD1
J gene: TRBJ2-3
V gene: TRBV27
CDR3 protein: CASSLDRGRITDTQYF
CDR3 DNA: TGTGCCAGCAGTTTAGACAGGGGGCGTATCACAGATACGCAGTATTTT

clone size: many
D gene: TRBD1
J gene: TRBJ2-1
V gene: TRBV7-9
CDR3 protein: CASSLTGGGHNEQFF
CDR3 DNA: TGTGCCAGCAGCCTAACAGGGGGTGGCCACAATGAGCAGTTCTTC

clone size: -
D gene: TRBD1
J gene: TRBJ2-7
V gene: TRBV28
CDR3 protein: CASSVLGQGRKQYF
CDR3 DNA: TGTGCCAGCAGCGTACTCGGACAGGGGCGTAAGCAGTACTTC

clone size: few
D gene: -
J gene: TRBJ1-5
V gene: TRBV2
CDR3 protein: CASSEGQAINNQPQHF
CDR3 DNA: TGTGCCAGCAGTGAAGGGCAGGCCATAAACAATCAGCCCCAGCATTTT

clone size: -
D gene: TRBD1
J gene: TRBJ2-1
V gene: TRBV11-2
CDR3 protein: CASRRGDRGFSEQFF
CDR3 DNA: TGTGCCAGCAGGCGGGGGGACAGGGGGTTTAGTGAGCAGTTCTTC

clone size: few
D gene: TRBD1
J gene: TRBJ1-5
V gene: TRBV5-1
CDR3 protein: CASSGGTGGNQPQHF
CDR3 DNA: TGCGCCAGCAGCGGCGGGACAGGGGGCAATCAGCCCCAGCATTTT

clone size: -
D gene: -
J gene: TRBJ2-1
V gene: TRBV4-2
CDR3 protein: CASSRGEGSYNEQFF
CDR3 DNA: TGTGCCAGCAGCCGAGGAGAGGGCTCCTACAATGAGCAGTTCTTC

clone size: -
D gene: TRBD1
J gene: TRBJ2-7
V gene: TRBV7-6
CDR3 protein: CASSAPTRGRDEQYF
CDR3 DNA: TGTGCCAGCAGCGCCCCTACCAGGGGGCGCGACGAGCAGTACTTC

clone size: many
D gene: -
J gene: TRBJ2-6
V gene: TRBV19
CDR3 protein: CASSARKTGSGANVLTF
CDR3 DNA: TGTGCCAGTAGTGCTCGAAAGACAGGCTCTGGGGCCAACGTCCTGACTTTC

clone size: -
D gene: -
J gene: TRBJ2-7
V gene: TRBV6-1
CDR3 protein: CASSESGDSLEQYF
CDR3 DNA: TGTGCCAGCAGTGAATCGGGGGACAGCCTCGAGCAGTACTTC

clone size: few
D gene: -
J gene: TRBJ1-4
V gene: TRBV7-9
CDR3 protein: CASSSTGSEKLFF
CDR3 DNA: TGTGCCAGCAGCTCCACAGGGAGCGAAAAACTGTTTTTT

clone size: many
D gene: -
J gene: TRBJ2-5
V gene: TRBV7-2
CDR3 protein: CASSLVGGRETQYF
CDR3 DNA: TGTGCCAGCAGCTTAGTCGGAGGGAGAGAGACCCAGTACTTC

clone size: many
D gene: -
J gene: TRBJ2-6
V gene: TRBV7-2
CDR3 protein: CASSYQGSGGANVLTF
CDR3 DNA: TGTGCCAGCAGTTACCAGGGTTCGGGAGGGGCCAACGTCCTGACTTTC

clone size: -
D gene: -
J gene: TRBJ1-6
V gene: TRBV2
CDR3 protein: CASSEQGERNSPLHF
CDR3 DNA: TGTGCCAGCAGTGAACAGGGAGAAAGGAATTCACCCCTCCACTTT

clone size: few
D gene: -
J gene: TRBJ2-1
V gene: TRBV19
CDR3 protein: CASRGQFAYNDEQFF
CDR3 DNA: TGTGCCAGTAGGGGACAATTCGCTTACAATGATGAGCAGTTCTTC